This TCR beta chain was identified during a study of CD8 T cells in ankylosing spondylitis (dated by TCRdb to 2015 to 2018). Regarding the study in general: The study set out to find disease-linked TCR variants by profiling T cell receptor beta repertoires in ankylosing spondylitis patients and healthy donors. The full study cohort comprised about 24 ankylosing spondylitis patients and 110 or so healthy donors. Peripheral blood was sampled, and synovial fluid was also collected from ankylosing spondylitis patients.

Germline trimming amounts to 5 bases on V and 1 base on J, with 4 as the count of junction bases outside the gene matches. CDR3 length: 16 amino acids, cysteine to phenylalanine. Only the CDR3 part of the read is kept: 48 bases, read in frame from the first base. CDR1 and CDR2 (SSHAT, FNYEAQ) derive from the germline V gene (reference sequence). What the work shows at the level of the full study, not this receptor alone: In peripheral blood, the disease-linked clones were found at relatively low frequencies and had a CD8+ phenotype. The disease-linked clones were reported to be significantly enriched in matched synovial fluid samples from ankylosing spondylitis patients. Blood from ankylosing spondylitis patients appeared to be characterized by a TCR beta motif made up of under ten highly homologous amino acid variants. Some of the motif variants had been reported before in the synovial fluid and blood of reactive arthritis patients, a finding that suggests common disease-initiation mechanisms.

TCRdb lists the instrument as Illumina HiSeq 2500. Quantitative 5'-RACE with molecular barcodes was used to prepare TCR beta libraries. In the authors' own workflow: Disease-linked TCR variants were identified with a new computational method built on a probabilistic model of VDJ rearrangement. TCRdb cleaned the public reads at Q25 with fastp, built clones with MiXCR and kept in-frame beta chains. A single entry per CDR3 protein holds the most common genes and DNA from its merged rows. TCRdb, rather than the study authors, made the V and J calls. The sample yields about 540,000 distinct CDR3 sequences; about 13% were counted once. In total, the top ten clones hold nearly 7% of the sample. This clonotype has just a few counts. The antigen it recognizes is unknown. Base quality data are lacking; no much larger clone is found one base away.

The V and J genes are TRBV7-7 and TRBJ2-5; TRBD2 aligns with 13 central bases. Sequences were obtained from blood, either unsorted or a sorted T cell fraction (not recorded which). This clonotype was sampled from a male donor with ankylosing spondylitis. The CDR3 region reads CASSRGLAGPQETQYF. The DNA sequence is given as TGTGCCAGCAGCCGGGGACTAGCGGGGCCCCAAGAGACCCAGTACTTC.